The 21 T cell receptor beta chains below come from one sample, sequenced in a study of blood T cell repertoires in COVID-19. Using immunoSEQ multiplex PCR, the repertoire was profiled, and TCRdb retains in-frame clones only, with some absent. The sample has roughly 60,000 clones, approximately 88% seen once. Sequencing was done on a sample of peripheral blood. The receptor set was obtained from a man aged 50 to 59 with active COVID-19.

CDR3 residues: CATSRFPGQTPEYEQYF. The CDR3 DNA follows: TGTGCCACCAGCAGATTCCCGGGACAGACCCCTGAGTACGAGCAGTACTTC. This sequence joins TRBV15 and TRBJ2-7; 7 bases fit TRBD1. CDR3 length: 17 amino acids. Germline assignment: CDR1 LNHNV and CDR2 YYDKDF (reference sequence). V shed 2 bases, J shed 4 bases, and the junction held 14 bases outside the gene matches.

This chain uses TRBV2 with TRBJ2-7; TRBD1 is a possible D gene (5 bases). The V gene lost 4 bases and the J gene lost 0 bases, with 10 bases spanning the gap. The germline CDR1 and CDR2 sequences are SNHLY and FYNNEI. This CDR3 contains 14 residues. The DNA for the CDR3 is TGTGCCAGCAGTGGTCAAGGGGTCTCCTACGAGCAGTACTTC. Residues: CASSGQGVSYEQYF.

The chain carries TRBV2 and TRBJ2-6; 7 bases fit TRBD2. The germline V gene encodes CDR1 SNHLY and CDR2 FYNNEI. This CDR3 contains 15 residues. J lost 2 bases, V lost 4 bases, and 2 bases had no gene match. CDR3 in amino acids: CASSVGGAGANVLTF. The DNA of the CDR3 is TGTGCCAGCAGTGTGGGGGGGGCTGGGGCCAACGTCCTGACTTTC.

The chain is built from TRBV7-2 and TRBJ1-1; 9 positions match TRBD1. Trimming removed 6 bases from V and 3 bases from J; junction bases left unmatched: 5. The CDR3 is 14 residues long. Germline CDR1 reads SGHTA; CDR2 reads FQGNSA. The CDR3 reads CASRQGAMDTEAFF. DNA of the CDR3: TGTGCCAGCAGACAGGGGGCGATGGACACTGAAGCTTTCTTT.

The V gene is TRBV5-1, the J gene TRBJ2-3; D possibly corresponds to TRBD2 (6 bases). Trimming cost V 4 bases and J 4 bases, with 19 bases left between them. The CDR3 is made up of 16 amino acids. The V gene's germline CDR1 is SGHRS and CDR2 YFSETQ. CDR3 sequence reads: CASSPPIAEGADTQYF. CDR3 in DNA: TGCGCCAGCAGCCCCCCTATAGCGGAGGGAGCAGATACGCAGTATTTT.

V is TRBV9 and J is TRBJ1-1, with 7 bases identical to TRBD1. The CDR3 consists of 13 residues. Germline V CDR1 and CDR2: SGDLS, YYNGEE. V shed 1 base and J 5 bases; nucleotides not matched to a gene: 2. CDR3 amino acids: CASSVTGVTEAFF. CDR3 sequence (DNA): TGTGCCAGCAGCGTAACAGGGGTTACTGAAGCTTTCTTT.

The chain employs TRBV30 and TRBJ1-4; TRBD1 matches 12 bases. CDR1 GTSNPN and CDR2 SVGIG come from the germline V gene (reference sequence). Losses at the gene ends were 3 bases for V and 8 bases for J; bases not matched to a gene: 4. The CDR3 is 14 residues long. The CDR3 bases are TGTGCCTGGAGCCCGGGACAGGGGGCAGAAAAACTGTTTTTT. The encoded protein is CAWSPGQGAEKLFF.

This chain links TRBV11-2 with TRBJ2-7, with 8 nucleotides matching TRBD2. V dropped 0 bases and J dropped 3; count of bases not matched to a gene: 7. Germline assignment: CDR1 SGHAT and CDR2 FQNNGV. The CDR3 consists of 16 residues. The CDR3 DNA sequence: TGTGCCAGCAGCTTAGAGAACGGGGGGGCGGTCTACGAGCAGTACTTC. Protein sequence: CASSLENGGAVYEQYF.

The CDR3 loop reads CASSHTPGTSYSSTGELFF. The CDR3, as DNA: TGTGCCAGCAGTCACACACCCGGGACTAGTTATTCCAGCACCGGGGAGCTGTTTTTT. The chain recombines TRBV6-2 or TRBV6-3 with TRBJ2-2; the match to TRBD2 covers 8 bases. Germline V gives CDR1 MNHEY, CDR2 SVGEGT. The CDR3 contains 19 residues. V lost 5 bases and J lost 4; bases outside the gene matches: 18.

This chain joins TRBV18 and TRBJ1-1; TRBD1 aligns across 8 bases. The CDR3 sequence is 14 residues long. The germline V gene encodes CDR1 KGHSH and CDR2 LQKENI. Trimming cost V 4 bases and J 1 base; bases outside gene matches: 2. The CDR3 protein is CASSLGQANTEAFF. Written as DNA, the CDR3 is TGTGCCAGCTCACTGGGACAGGCGAACACTGAAGCTTTCTTT.

The rearrangement joins TRBV6-6 to TRBJ1-1; D call uncertain. This CDR3 spans 14 amino acids. Trimming cost V 3 bases and J 3 bases, with 11 bases left between them. Germline values: CDR1 MNHNY, CDR2 SVGAGI (reference sequence). CDR3 in DNA: TGTGCCAGCAGTTATCGTGCGGTAGACACTGAAGCTTTCTTT. It yields the protein CASSYRAVDTEAFF.

V is TRBV6-1 and J is TRBJ2-5; D may be TRBD2 (6 bases). The germline V and J ends were trimmed by 1 base and 5 bases, with 11 bases remaining between them. This CDR3 contains 14 residues. The germline V gene has CDR1 MNHNS and CDR2 SASEGT. This CDR3 reads CASSEGAGRETQYF. The CDR3 bases are TGTGCCAGCAGTGAAGGGGCAGGGAGGGAGACCCAGTACTTC.

V and J are TRBV4-2 and TRBJ2-3, with D maybe TRBD2 (5 bases). Trimming removed 1 base at V and 0 bases at J, with 5 bases between. Looked up from germline, CDR1 is LGHNA and CDR2 is YNFKEQ. The CDR3 is made up of 14 amino acids. CDR3: CASSQGTSTDTQYF. The DNA of the CDR3 is TGTGCCAGCAGCCAAGGGACTAGCACAGATACGCAGTATTTT.

This chain connects TRBV19 to TRBJ1-2, with D perhaps matching TRBD1 (6 bases). This CDR3 is 14 amino acids long. The V end was cut by 7 bases, the J end by 4 bases, with 16 bases between. Looked up from germline, CDR1 is LNHDA and CDR2 is SQIVND (reference sequence). CDR3 sequence (DNA): TGTGCCAGTAATAACAGGGAATACACCTATGGCTACACCTTC. Amino acid sequence: CASNNREYTYGYTF.

The V gene is TRBV6-6, the J gene TRBJ2-7, with 7 bases lining up with TRBD1. CDR1 MNHNY and CDR2 SVGAGI come from the germline V gene (reference sequence). The CDR3 is made up of 14 amino acids. The V and J ends lost 2 bases and 6 bases, in that order; junction bases with no gene match: 7. CDR3 DNA: TGTGCCAGCAGTTACCCGGAAGGGGGCAGCGAGCAGTACTTC. Encoded protein: CASSYPEGGSEQYF.

The chain has TRBV7-2 and TRBJ2-5; a weak D match, TRBD2 (6 bases). This CDR3 spans 16 amino acids. CDR1 and CDR2 from the germline V gene are SGHTA and FQGNSA. V shed 2 bases and J shed 1 base, with 14 bases lying between them. CDR3 nucleotide sequence: TGTGCCAGCAGCTTACGGGGGACCCTCATCCAAGAGACCCAGTACTTC. Translating it yields CASSLRGTLIQETQYF.

This clone was seen a handful of times. The rearrangement uses TRBV10-3 and TRBJ1-3; possible D gene TRBD1, 5 bases. Deletions cut 6 bases from V and 8 bases from J, with 11 bases between. This CDR3 spans 12 amino acids. Per the germline V gene, CDR1 is ENHRY and CDR2 is SYGVKD. The CDR3 loop reads CAIRGEVDTIYF. DNA of the CDR3: TGTGCCATCAGGGGGGAGGTAGACACCATATATTTT.

V is TRBV6-5 and J is TRBJ1-4, with 11 bases that match TRBD1. The germline gives CDR1 MNHEY, CDR2 SVGAGI. V shed 8 bases and J 7 bases; nucleotides not matched to a gene: 6. The CDR3 has 14 amino acids. CDR3 region: CASGRTGGGEKLFF. The CDR3 DNA is TGTGCCAGCGGCCGGACAGGGGGCGGTGAAAAACTGTTTTTT.

The chain joins TRBV28 to TRBJ1-4; 9 nucleotides match TRBD1. With V trimmed by 10 bases and J by 3 bases, 12 bases remained unmatched. CDR3 length: 16 residues. Germline CDR1 MDHEN, CDR2 SYDVKM. DNA for the CDR3: TGTGCCAACCGGGACAGGGTACCCGGAGCTAATGAAAAACTGTTTTTT. This sequence encodes CANRDRVPGANEKLFF.

The chain is built from TRBV24-1 and TRBJ1-6, with D tentatively TRBD1 (6 bases). Trimming removed 0 bases from V and 4 bases from J, with 6 bases in between. CDR3 length: 15 residues. Germline CDR1 reads KGHDR; CDR2 reads SFDVKD. The CDR3 spells CATSDLGQYNSPLHF. The CDR3 DNA reads as TGTGCCACCAGTGATTTGGGACAGTATAATTCACCCCTCCACTTT.

A few counts support this clone. This chain uses TRBV6-2 or TRBV6-3 with TRBJ2-7, with D maybe TRBD1 (5 bases). Trimming cost V 4 bases and J 4 bases, with 14 bases left between them. CDR3 length: 14 residues. Per germline, CDR1 MNHEY and CDR2 SVGEGT. CDR3 in DNA: TGTGCCAGCAGTTCTTCAGGGATTAAGTACGAGCAGTACTTC. As protein: CASSSSGIKYEQYF.